The present entry profiles one TCR beta chain with its context. This entry is derived from a study of blood T cell repertoires in COVID-19. Study-level information: Acute-phase and convalescent COVID-19 samples originated in the United States, Italy and Spain. Sources were T cells, B-cell-depleted T cells, or PBMCs; the material itself was cDNA or gDNA.

The CDR3 has 13 amino acids. V lost 1 base, J lost 8 bases, and 6 bases lay in between. Germline CDR1 and CDR2: ENHRY and SYGVKD. Method: immunoSEQ multiplex PCR; TCRdb's copy keeps in-frame clones and lacks some. The sample contains 200,000 to 300,000 clones, 70% to 90% of which appear only once. The cohort comprised adults aged roughly 18 to 95 years residing in about 25 US areas. Researchers sorted participants into cohorts using their self-reported clinical history. This clonotype was sampled from a woman in her thirties or forties with acute COVID-19. The sample consisted of PBMCs or T cells enriched from blood (not recorded which). This chain joins TRBV10-3 and TRBJ1-6, with D unresolved. The CDR3 DNA reads TGTGCCATCAGTGAGTACCGGGATTCACCCCTCCACTTT. It translates to CAISEYRDSPLHF.